These 25 T cell receptor beta chains came from one sample sequenced in a study of T-cell memory formation after mild COVID-19. TCRdb itself ran the 5' RACE reads through MiXCR, one entry per CDR3 protein. The repertoire holds about 390,000 distinct CDR3 sequences, about 16% seen once, with roughly 21% in the top ten. Sequencing was performed on PBMCs or a T cell subset sorted from them (not recorded which). The source of these receptors is a man between 18 and 29 years old who had mild COVID-19 (a few samples of this study predate the infection). Cell type and time point are not known.

This clonotype was counted many times. The CDR3 is CASSFNTNTEAFF. In DNA, the CDR3 is TGTGCCAGCAGCTTCAACACGAACACTGAAGCTTTCTTT. The rearrangement joins TRBV7-9 to TRBJ1-1; no reliable D call. The V gene's germline CDR1 is SEHNR and CDR2 FQNEAQ (reference sequence). Trimming took 3 bases from V and 1 from J, leaving 6 bases between them. The CDR3 has 13 amino acids.

This clonotype was seen more than once but under ten times. The CDR3 spells CSANDRGRSYEQYF. CDR3 sequence (DNA): TGCAGTGCTAATGACCGGGGGCGCTCCTACGAGCAGTACTTC. The chain links TRBV20-1 to TRBJ2-7; D may correspond to TRBD1 or TRBD2 (6 bases each). Germline V CDR1 and CDR2: DFQATT, SNEGSKA (reference sequence). Trimming cost V 4 bases and J 0 bases, with 13 bases left between them. The CDR3 covers 14 residues.

The chain is built from TRBV7-3 and TRBJ2-2, with D possibly TRBD2 on 6 matching bases. In germline, CDR1 is SGHTA, CDR2 FQGTGA. CDR3 length: 13 residues. Deletions cut 5 bases from V and 8 bases from J, with 12 bases between. CDR3 amino acids: CASSRETLGELFF. The CDR3 DNA is TGTGCCAGCAGCCGGGAGACTTTAGGGGAGCTGTTTTTT.

This clonotype was seen more than once but under ten times. The chain recombines TRBV7-9 with TRBJ1-2; D uncertain. The CDR3 is made up of 15 amino acids. Between the trimmed V and J ends, which lost 1 base and 2 bases, there was a span of 11 bases. Germline lookup yields CDR1 SEHNR and CDR2 FQNEAQ (reference sequence). Here the CDR3 reads CASSLETAANYGYTF. The CDR3 DNA follows: TGTGCCAGCAGCTTAGAAACAGCGGCCAACTATGGCTACACCTTC.

This clonotype came up many times. Written as DNA, the CDR3 is TGCGCCAGCAGTGGGGGAGCGCCCTCCTACAATGAGCAGTTCTTC. Translating it yields CASSGGAPSYNEQFF. This chain connects TRBV5-1 to TRBJ2-1, with D perhaps given as TRBD1 or TRBD2 (5 bases each). Trimming left V 5 bases short and J 0 bases short, with 12 bases between. Germline V CDR1 and CDR2: SGHRS, YFSETQ. The CDR3 is 15 residues long.

The chain couples TRBV4-3 to TRBJ2-7, with D uncertain. The CDR3 is 24 amino acids. CDR1 and CDR2 from the germline V gene are LGHNA and YSLEER. V lost 0 bases to trimming and J lost 0 bases, with 36 bases between them. The CDR3 region has the DNA TGCGCCAGCAGCCAAGAAGGTTTGTCTTCGTTGCTAGGGTACAGAATTTTATTCTCCTACGAGCAGTACGTC. This gives the protein CASSQEGLSSLLGYRILFSYEQYV.

This clonotype was detected only a few times. The chain recombines TRBV12-3 or TRBV12-4 with TRBJ1-5, with no clear D. CDR3 length equals 13 residues. Trimming shortened V by 1 base and J by 5 bases, and 6 bases separated the two germline ends. In DNA form, the CDR3 reads TGTGCCAGCAGTTTAGAAAGGGATCAGCCCCAGCATTTT. Translating it yields CASSLERDQPQHF.

This clonotype was seen repeatedly, ten times or more. CDR3 coding DNA: TGTGCCAGCAGCTTGGGGGGCTTCTACGAGCAGTACTTC. Protein sequence: CASSLGGFYEQYF. This chain connects TRBV7-9 to TRBJ2-7; D is possibly TRBD1 or TRBD2 (6 bases each). V was cut by 3 bases and J by 3 bases, with 9 bases left in between. Germline V gene sequence: CDR1 SEHNR, CDR2 FQNEAQ (reference sequence). CDR3 size: 13 residues.

This clonotype has just a few counts. The J gene is TRBJ2-7, the V gene TRBV6-2 or TRBV6-3; D remains ambiguous. The CDR3 is 15 amino acids. CDR1 MNHEY and CDR2 SVGEGT come from the germline V gene. The ends were cut back, 1 base at V and 3 bases at J, with 13 bases in the middle. The CDR3 spells CASSYYSSRLYEQYV. The CDR3 DNA is TGTGCCAGCAGTTACTACAGTTCTAGGCTCTACGAGCAGTACGTC.

The V gene is TRBV12-2, the J gene TRBJ2-7; the table assigns TRBD1, which was not confirmed against the DNA. TRBV12-2 corresponds to a pseudogene. The CDR3 contains 17 residues. CDR3 sequence reads: CASRPQAGWCCHYEQYF. CDR3 bases: TGTGCAAGTCGCCCACAGGCAGGGTGGTGTTGTCACTACGAGCAGTACTTC.

The V call is TRBV5-1, the J call TRBJ2-3; D uncertain. Trimming left V 3 bases short and J 5 bases short, with 10 bases between. There are 13 residues in the CDR3. CDR1 and CDR2 (germline): SGHRS, YFSETQ. The CDR3 protein is CASSSALEDTQYF. CDR3 in DNA: TGCGCCAGCAGCTCGGCCCTGGAAGATACGCAGTATTTT. Filled out from reference TRBV5-1 and TRBJ2-3, the complete variable domain reads KAGVTQTPRYLIKTRGQQVTLSCSPISGHRSVSWYQQTPGQGLQFLFEYFSETQRNKGNFPGRFSGRQFSNSRSEMNVSTLELGDSALYLCASSSALEDTQYFGPGTRLTVL.

This clonotype occurred a few times. This chain joins TRBV5-5 and TRBJ1-4; TRBD1 matches 9 bases. The CDR3 runs 15 residues. Trimming removed 0 bases from V and 5 bases from J; junction bases left unmatched: 2. Germline V gene sequence: CDR1 SGHKS, CDR2 YYEKEE (reference sequence). CDR3 amino acids: CASSLVGQGNEKLFF. The CDR3 nucleotides read TGTGCCAGCAGCTTGGTTGGACAGGGGAATGAAAAACTGTTTTTT. Full variable domain (remainder filled in from reference TRBV5-5 and TRBJ1-4): DAGVTQSPTHLIKTRGQQVTLRCSPISGHKSVSWYQQVLGQGPQFIFQYYEKEERGRGNFPDRFSARQFPNYSSELNVNALLLGDSALYLCASSLVGQGNEKLFFGSGTQLSVL.

To note about this clonotype: At one of its ends the junction is not consistent with the germline gene, which may arise from a read error. The chain carries TRBV3-1 and TRBJ2-3; 9 nucleotides agree with TRBD2. CDR3 length: 20 residues. The germline CDR1 and CDR2 sequences are LGHDT and YNNKEL (reference sequence). The CDR3: CASRQDRRVWSGGHTDTQYF. CDR3 sequence (DNA): TGTGCCAGCAGACAAGATCGTCGGGTTTGGAGCGGGGGGCACACAGATACGCAGTATTTT.

The chain is built from TRBV4-3 and TRBJ1-1; D is possibly TRBD1 (5 bases). Germline CDR1 and CDR2: LGHNA and YSLEER. The CDR3 consists of 14 residues. Trimming took off 3 bases at V and 6 bases at J, with 14 bases between the two ends. CDR3 sequence (DNA): TGCGCCAGCAGCCAGGGGGTAGGGTTCGCTGAAGCTTTCTTT. Translation gives CASSQGVGFAEAFF.

V gene TRBV27 combines with J gene TRBJ2-1; 7 positions agree with TRBD2. The trim removed 5 bases at V and 5 bases at J, leaving 6 bases unmatched. CDR1 and CDR2 (germline): MNHEY, SMNVEV (reference sequence). The CDR3 extends over 14 amino acids. The CDR3 spells CASSPGGSHNEQFF. The CDR3 nucleotides read TGTGCCAGCAGTCCCGGGGGGTCCCACAATGAGCAGTTCTTC.

The chain links TRBV19 to TRBJ1-5; 7 bases match TRBD1. The J segment lost 6 bases and the V segment lost 3 bases, leaving 8 bases of the junction unmatched. Germline V gene lookup returns CDR1 LNHDA and CDR2 SQIVND (reference sequence). This CDR3 is 15 amino acids long. CDR3 in amino acids: CASSIDYRGRQPQHF. The CDR3 nucleotides read TGTGCCAGTAGTATTGACTACAGGGGTCGTCAGCCCCAGCATTTT.

In this sample, this clonotype turned up a few times. The chain recombines TRBV7-3 with TRBJ1-1; 8 nucleotides agree with TRBD1. The CDR3 has 14 amino acids. V shed 5 bases, J shed 3 bases, and the junction held 5 bases outside the gene matches. Germline V gives CDR1 SGHTA, CDR2 FQGTGA. In DNA form, the CDR3 reads TGTGCCAGCAGCCCGACAGGGGCAGACACTGAAGCTTTCTTT. Protein: CASSPTGADTEAFF.

The V gene is TRBV7-8, the J gene TRBJ2-1, with 8 bases matching TRBD2. CDR1 SGHVS and CDR2 FQNEAQ come from the germline V gene. J gave up 14 bases and V 5 bases, and 8 bases lay outside the gene matches. The CDR3 totals 12 residues. CDR3 protein: CASSPGGAVEFF. DNA of the CDR3: TGTGCCAGCAGCCCCGGGGGGGCAGTGGAGTTCTTC.

In this sample, this clonotype turned up a few times. The chain employs TRBV12-3 or TRBV12-4 and TRBJ1-5; D is perhaps TRBD1 (5 bases). This CDR3 has 20 residues. Trimming removed 3 bases from V and 2 bases from J, with 26 bases in between. DNA for the CDR3: TGTGCCAGCAGTTTTGGTCGGTGGCAGGGAGGCGAGTTTGGCAATCAGCCCCAGCATTTT. Translated: CASSFGRWQGGEFGNQPQHF.

This clonotype came up many times. The V gene is TRBV5-1, the J gene TRBJ2-7; no definite D call. The V gene's germline CDR1 is SGHRS and CDR2 YFSETQ. The CDR3 is 15 residues long. Deletions cut 4 bases from V and 4 bases from J, with 18 bases between. The CDR3 protein is CASSASPTSLYEQYF. CDR3 bases: TGCGCCAGCAGCGCCTCACCGACATCCCTGTACGAGCAGTACTTC.

In its sample, this clonotype was seen a few times. The chain is built from TRBV11-2 and TRBJ1-2, with a weak D call TRBD1 (6 bases). CDR3 size: 13 residues. Germline loops: CDR1 SGHAT, CDR2 FQNNGV. Trimming left V 3 bases short and J 6 bases short, with 11 bases between. The CDR3 loop is CASSFSTGDGYTF. The CDR3 DNA follows: TGTGCCAGCAGCTTTTCGACAGGCGATGGCTACACCTTC.

There are a few counts of this clonotype. V is TRBV29-1 and J is TRBJ1-1, with D maybe TRBD1 (6 bases). Germline values: CDR1 SQVTM, CDR2 ANQGSEA. V was clipped by 7 bases and J by 9 bases, with 12 bases between them. The CDR3 is 10 residues long. CDR3 nucleotides: TGCAGCGCCAGGACAGAGAAAGCTTTCTTT. The encoded protein is CSARTEKAFF. The full variable domain, its missing parts supplied by reference TRBV29-1 and TRBJ1-1, is SAVISQKPSRDICQRGTSLTIQCQVDSQVTMMFWYRQQPGQSLTLIATANQGSEATYESGFVIDKFPISRPNLTFSTLTVSNMSPEDSSIYLCSARTEKAFFGQGTRLTVV.

A few counts support this clonotype. The chain employs TRBV7-3 and TRBJ1-1; 8 bases are a match to TRBD1. Looked up from germline, CDR1 is SGHTA and CDR2 is FQGTGA. J was trimmed by 10 bases and V by 5 bases; bases with no gene match: 9. This CDR3 has 13 residues. The CDR3 sequence is CASSLGQGGGAFF. The CDR3 nucleotides are TGTGCCAGCAGCCTCGGACAGGGAGGGGGAGCTTTCTTT.

In this sample, this clonotype turned up a few times. The CDR3 DNA reads as TGTGCCAGCAGTCTCGGACAGGGGCAGGGCTACACCTTC. This translates into CASSLGQGQGYTF. The rearrangement uses TRBV12-3 or TRBV12-4 and TRBJ1-2, with 9 bases lining up with TRBD1. This CDR3 is 13 amino acids long. Losses at the gene ends were 5 bases for V and 8 bases for J; bases not matched to a gene: 6.

The gene calls are TRBV7-3 and TRBJ2-5; 8 bases match TRBD1. Germline V lookup: CDR1 SGHTA, CDR2 FQGTGA. V dropped 5 bases and J dropped 7; count of bases not matched to a gene: 9. The CDR3 is 14 amino acids. The CDR3 spells CASSTRTGSGTQYF. The CDR3 DNA sequence: TGTGCCAGCAGCACACGGACAGGGTCGGGGACCCAGTACTTC.